These T cell receptor beta chains were read from a single sample in a study of cytomegalovirus exposure and HLA in healthy donors. Clones were read by immunoSEQ multiplex PCR, and TCRdb kept only the in-frame ones, dropping some. This table has about 180,000 clones, about 85% appearing once. The sequenced sample was PBMCs. The receptor set was obtained from a young man in good health and CMV-seropositive. The CDR3 runs from the conserved cysteine through the conserved F or W. A D gene is named only where the DNA matches it firmly. A clone size is listed for some rows: how often the clone was seen (once, few, many), or a class if it is expanded.

TRBJ1-2 | TRBV9 | - | - | TGTGCCAGCAGCGTAGGATGGGGGCTAATCGATGGCTACACCTTC | CASSVGWGLIDGYTF
TRBJ1-5 | TRBV6-5 | - | - | TGTGCCAGCAGTTACGGAGGCAATCAGCCCCAGCATTTT | CASSYGGNQPQHF
TRBJ1-5 | TRBV7-9 | - | - | TGTGCCAGCAGCTTACGGGGTCAGCCCCAGCATTTT | CASSLRGQPQHF
TRBJ2-7 | TRBV28 | - | - | TGTGCCAGCAGTTTGGGCAGGGCCTACGAGCAGTACTTC | CASSLGRAYEQYF
TRBJ2-3 | TRBV6-4 | - | - | TGTGCCAGCAGTGAGCGGGGAGGCACAGATACGCAGTATTTT | CASSERGGTDTQYF
TRBJ2-7 | TRBV10-3 | - | - | TGTGCCATCAGTGCGGGGACGGGACACTACGAGCAGTACTTC | CAISAGTGHYEQYF
TRBJ2-7 | TRBV13 | - | - | TGTGCCAGCAGCTTAGGCCTGCGAGCGGAGGCCAACGAGCAGTACTTC | CASSLGLRAEANEQYF
TRBJ2-7 | TRBV14 | - | TRBD1 | TGTGCCAGCAGCAAAGACAGGGGGAGCTCCTACGAGCAGTACTTC | CASSKDRGSSYEQYF
TRBJ1-5 | TRBV27 | - | - | TGTGCCAGCAGTTTAGACTACAATCAGCCCCAGCATTTT | CASSLDYNQPQHF
TRBJ1-1 | TRBV5-1 | - | TRBD1 | TGCGCCAGCAGCCGGGTCGGGACAGACCTCGAAGCTTTCTTT | CASSRVGTDLEAFF
TRBJ1-2 | TRBV4-1 | - | TRBD1 | TGCGCCAGCAGCACTAGACAGGGGGCGGATGGCTACACCTTC | CASSTRQGADGYTF
TRBJ1-2 | TRBV10-2 | - | - | TGCGCCAGCAGTGAATCAGGGGCCGTCTATGGCTACACCTTC | CASSESGAVYGYTF
TRBJ2-6 | TRBV6-1 | - | - | TGTGCCAGCAGTGGTCAGGGTCTTTCGGGGGCCAACGTCCTGACTTTC | CASSGQGLSGANVLTF
TRBJ2-2 | TRBV29-1 | - | TRBD1 | TGCAGCGTCGGGGGACAGGGAGGAACCGGGGAGCTGTTTTTT | CSVGGQGGTGELFF
TRBJ1-3 | TRBV4-1 | few | - | TGCGCCAGCAGCCTATTGGGGGGCTCTGGAAACACCATATATTTT | CASSLLGGSGNTIYF
TRBJ2-7 | TRBV6-6 | - | TRBD1 | TGTGCCAGCAGTTACTCGGGGACAGGTTCCTACGAGCAGTACTTC | CASSYSGTGSYEQYF
TRBJ2-7 | TRBV19 | - | TRBD2 | TGTGCCAGTAGTATCCAGCGGGGGATCTCCTACGAGCAGTACTTC | CASSIQRGISYEQYF
TRBJ2-7 | TRBV4-1 | - | TRBD2 | TGCGCCAGCAGCCAAGATGGCGGGAGCGAGCAGTACTTC | CASSQDGGSEQYF
TRBJ2-4 | TRBV6-1 | - | - | TGTGCCACCCAGATGAACAGGGATAAAAACATTCAGTACTTC | CATQMNRDKNIQYF
TRBJ1-3 | TRBV6-1 | - | - | TGTGCCAGCAGTGTCCGGGACACTGTCACCATATATTTT | CASSVRDTVTIYF
TRBJ1-3 | TRBV4-1 | - | - | TGCGCCAGCAGCCAAGATCGAGGTTCTGGAAACACCATATATTTT | CASSQDRGSGNTIYF
TRBJ2-3 | TRBV30 | - | TRBD2 | TGTGCCTGGAGTGGGGGGGGGACAGATACGCAGTATTTT | CAWSGGGTDTQYF
TRBJ2-1 | TRBV4-1 | - | - | TGCGCCAGCAGCCAAGATTCTCAGGGGTATGAGCAGTTCTTC | CASSQDSQGYEQFF
TRBJ2-7 | TRBV27 | - | - | TGTGCCAGCAGTTTGGGTCAGGGTGAAACCTACGAGCAGTACTTC | CASSLGQGETYEQYF
TRBJ2-3 | TRBV6-1 | few | TRBD2 | TGTGCCAGCACCGTGACTAGCGGGGGGCCAGATACGCAGTATTTT | CASTVTSGGPDTQYF
TRBJ2-7 | TRBV15 | - | - | TGTGCCACCAGCAATCAGGGTCCGCGCGAGCAGTACTTC | CATSNQGPREQYF
TRBJ2-7 | TRBV5-5 | - | TRBD1 | TGTGCCAGCAGCTCCACAGGGGGGTCCTACGAGCAGTACTTC | CASSSTGGSYEQYF
TRBJ2-1 | TRBV5-4 | once | - | TGTGCCAGCACGCCTGCGGGAAATCAAAACAATGAGCAGTTCTTC | CASTPAGNQNNEQFF
TRBJ2-1 | TRBV27 | - | - | TGTGCCAGCAGTTTGATGTCTAGCGTGTCCTACAATGAGCAGTTCTTC | CASSLMSSVSYNEQFF
TRBJ2-7 | TRBV4-1 | once | - | TGCGCCAGCAGCCAAGATAGGGGGAGCGGCGAGCAGTACTTC | CASSQDRGSGEQYF
TRBJ1-2 | TRBV5-6 | - | TRBD1 | TGTGCCAGCAGCCATTGGACAGGGGTTGGCTACACCTTC | CASSHWTGVGYTF
TRBJ2-7 | TRBV6-1 | - | - | TGTGCCAGCAGGGAGTCACACTACGAGCAGTACTTC | CASRESHYEQYF
TRBJ2-7 | TRBV11-2 | - | TRBD2 | TGTGCCAGCAGCACACGCGGGGGGGGGAACTACGAGCAGTACTTC | CASSTRGGGNYEQYF
TRBJ2-1 | TRBV7-6 | - | TRBD1 | TGTGCCAGCAGCTTACTCCAGGGGGCTTACAATGAGCAGTTCTTC | CASSLLQGAYNEQFF
TRBJ2-4 | TRBV9 | - | TRBD2 | TGTGCCAGCAGCCCCGATCTAGCGGGGAAGATTCAGTACTTC | CASSPDLAGKIQYF
TRBJ1-2 | TRBV27 | - | TRBD1 | TGTGCCAGCGGCTATGCGACAGGGGTCTATGGCTACACCTTC | CASGYATGVYGYTF
TRBJ2-1 | TRBV18 | - | TRBD1 | TGTGCCAGCTCATCCCGGGACAGGGGGAGGAATGAGCAGTTCTTC | CASSSRDRGRNEQFF
TRBJ1-1 | TRBV30 | - | TRBD1 | TGTGCCTGGAGTTCAGGGGGCACTGAAGCTTTCTTT | CAWSSGGTEAFF
TRBJ1-4 | TRBV2 | - | TRBD1 | TGTGCCAGCTTAGGGACAGGGGAGTTACCTAATGAAAAACTGTTTTTT | CASLGTGELPNEKLFF
TRBJ1-5 | TRBV18 | - | TRBD1 | TGTGCCAGCTCACCCGACAGGGAAAGCAATCAGCCCCAGCATTTT | CASSPDRESNQPQHF
TRBJ1-1 | TRBV30 | few | TRBD1 | TGTGCCTGGAGGACAGGGTTGGTCACTGAAGCTTTCTTT | CAWRTGLVTEAFF
TRBJ1-2 | TRBV28 | - | TRBD1 | TGTGCCAGCAGTCCTACACAGGGGGACTATGGCTACACCTTC | CASSPTQGDYGYTF
TRBJ2-3 | TRBV27 | - | TRBD1 | TGTGCCAGCAGCCGCGGGACAGGGGGTGATACGCAGTATTTT | CASSRGTGGDTQYF
TRBJ2-5 | TRBV7-8 | - | - | TGTGCCAGCAGCTTAGCGCAGGCTAGCGTGGAGACCCAGTACTTC | CASSLAQASVETQYF
TRBJ2-3 | TRBV5-6 | - | TRBD2 | TGTGCCAGCTCTCCGGGGGGGCGGGGCACAGATACGCAGTATTTT | CASSPGGRGTDTQYF
TRBJ2-3 | TRBV6-1 | - | TRBD1 | TGTGCCAGCAGTGAAACCCCCGACAGGGGTACGCAGTATTTT | CASSETPDRGTQYF
TRBJ2-7 | TRBV9 | - | TRBD1 | TGTGCCAGCAGCGAGACAGACAGGGGCCACGAGCAGTACTTC | CASSETDRGHEQYF
TRBJ1-3 | TRBV7-6 | - | TRBD1 | TGTGCCAGCAGCCGGCCGGGGACAGGGGGCGGAAACACCATATATTTT | CASSRPGTGGGNTIYF
TRBJ1-1 | TRBV12-5 | - | TRBD1 | TGTGCTAGTGGATCGACAGGGTTAGGGAACACTGAAGCTTTCTTT | CASGSTGLGNTEAFF
TRBJ1-4 | TRBV5-6 | - | TRBD1 | TGTGCCAGCAGCTTGATGGGCGGGACAGGGAATGAAAAACTGTTTTTT | CASSLMGGTGNEKLFF
TRBJ1-1 | TRBV2 | - | - | TGTGCCAGCAGCATTGACAAGCTCGAAACTTTCTTT | CASSIDKLETFF
TRBJ2-5 | TRBV2 | - | - | TGTGCCAGCAGTACAGGGGAGACCCAGTACTTC | CASSTGETQYF
TRBJ2-1 | TRBV7-3 | few | TRBD1 | TGTGCCAGCAGCTTAGCAGGGGGCAATGAGCAGTTCTTC | CASSLAGGNEQFF
TRBJ2-5 | TRBV2 | - | TRBD1 | TGTGCCAGCAGGGCCCGGACAGGGGGCTGGGAGACCCAGTACTTC | CASRARTGGWETQYF
TRBJ2-3 | TRBV5-5 | - | TRBD1 | TGTGCCAGCATCGACAGGGGACAGGGTACGCAGTATTTT | CASIDRGQGTQYF
TRBJ1-5 | TRBV2 | - | TRBD1 | TGTGCCAGCACGGGACAGGCGAATAATCAGCCCCAGCATTTT | CASTGQANNQPQHF
TRBJ2-7 | TRBV28 | - | TRBD1 | TGTGCCAGCAGTTCACCGGGACAGGGGTTTTTCTACGAGCAGTACTTC | CASSSPGQGFFYEQYF
TRBJ2-4 | TRBV27 | - | - | TGTGCCAGCAGTTTGGAGCTGGGAGGCATTCAGTACTTC | CASSLELGGIQYF
TRBJ2-5 | TRBV6-1 | - | - | TGTGCCAGCAGTGCTGGGCCTGGGGAGACCCAGTACTTC | CASSAGPGETQYF